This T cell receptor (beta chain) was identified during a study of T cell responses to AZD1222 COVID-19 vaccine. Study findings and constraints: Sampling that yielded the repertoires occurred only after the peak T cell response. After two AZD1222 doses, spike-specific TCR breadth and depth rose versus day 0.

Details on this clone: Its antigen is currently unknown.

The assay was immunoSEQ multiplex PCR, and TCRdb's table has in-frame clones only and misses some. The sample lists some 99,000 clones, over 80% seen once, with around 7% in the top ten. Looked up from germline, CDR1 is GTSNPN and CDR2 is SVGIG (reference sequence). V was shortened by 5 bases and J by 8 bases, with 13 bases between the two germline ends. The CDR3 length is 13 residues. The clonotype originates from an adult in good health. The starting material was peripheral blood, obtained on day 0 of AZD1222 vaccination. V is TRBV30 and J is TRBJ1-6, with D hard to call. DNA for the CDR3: TGTGCCTGGTCCCTCTGGGGAGATTCACCCCTCCACTTT. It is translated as CAWSLWGDSPLHF.